The next 29 T cell receptor beta chains were all read from a single sample in a study of blood T cell repertoires in COVID-19. Sequencing used immunoSEQ multiplex PCR; TCRdb keeps in-frame clones, though not all of them. The profile shows roughly 400,000 clones, more than 80% of them singletons. The sample consisted of PBMCs or T cells enriched from blood (not recorded which). These receptors all stem from a man younger than 45 who had recovered from COVID-19.

This clone was counted between two and nine times. The chain recombines TRBV5-1 with TRBJ1-1; D not resolved. Germline CDR1 is SGHRS and CDR2 is YFSETQ. The CDR3 extends over 11 amino acids. Trimming stripped 5 bases from V and 2 bases from J, with 4 bases between. CDR3 protein: CASRSNTEAFF. CDR3 sequence (DNA): TGCGCCAGCAGATCAAACACTGAAGCTTTCTTT.

This chain joins TRBV15 and TRBJ2-7; D uncertain. The V and J ends lost 0 bases and 4 bases respectively, with 13 bases between them. This CDR3 has 15 amino acids. Germline loops: CDR1 LNHNV, CDR2 YYDKDF (reference sequence). The CDR3 nucleotides read TGTGCCACCAGCAGAGATCAGGTCCTATCGTACGAGCAGTACTTC. Encoded protein: CATSRDQVLSYEQYF.

This clone appeared a few times. The chain joins TRBV19 to TRBJ1-2; the D is unclear. CDR3 length: 13 residues. The V gene lost 6 bases and the J gene lost 3 bases, with 11 bases spanning the gap. CDR1 and CDR2 from the germline V gene are LNHDA and SQIVND (reference sequence). The CDR3 protein is CASRDGGYYGYTF. CDR3 in DNA: TGTGCCAGTAGGGATGGAGGATACTATGGCTACACCTTC.

This chain connects TRBV7-2 to TRBJ1-2, with D possibly being TRBD1 (6 bases). Trimming cost V 4 bases and J 4 bases, with 16 bases left between them. Germline lookup yields CDR1 SGHTA and CDR2 FQGNSA. This CDR3 region has 15 residues. CDR3 loop: CASSYSGGAVYGYTF. CDR3 sequence (DNA): TGTGCCAGCAGCTATAGCGGGGGGGCGGTCTATGGCTACACCTTC.

The rearrangement links TRBV6-2 or TRBV6-3 to TRBJ2-3; 7 bases map to TRBD1. This CDR3 has 16 residues. The junction had 7 bases not matched to a gene; V was cut back by 2 bases and J by 2 bases. Germline CDR1 MNHEY, CDR2 SVGEGT. The DNA for the CDR3 is TGTGCCAGCAGTTACCGGGACAGTTCCCTCACAGATACGCAGTATTTT. Amino acid sequence: CASSYRDSSLTDTQYF.

This clone was counted ten times or more. The chain joins TRBV10-3 to TRBJ2-1; 7 bases are a match to TRBD2. The length of the CDR3 is 13 residues. The V and J ends lost 11 bases and 5 bases, in that order; junction bases with no gene match: 9. Germline CDR1 ENHRY, CDR2 SYGVKD. For the CDR3, the DNA is TGTGCCGTCGGGACTACGGAAAACAATGAGCAGTTCTTC. Translation: CAVGTTENNEQFF.

The genes are TRBV28 and TRBJ2-5; TRBD2 matches at 9 bases. Germline values: CDR1 MDHEN, CDR2 SYDVKM. This CDR3 comprises 15 residues. V trimming: 3 bases; J trimming: 3 bases; junction bases outside the gene matches: 5. The CDR3: CASSLAAGGKETQYF. The CDR3 nucleotides read TGTGCCAGCAGTTTGGCAGCGGGAGGTAAAGAGACCCAGTACTTC. Supplemented by reference TRBV28 and TRBJ2-5, the full variable domain reads DVKVTQSSRYLVKRTGEKVFLECVQDMDHENMFWYRQDPGLGLRLIYFSYDVKMKEKGDIPEGYSVSREKKERFSLILESASTNQTSMYLCASSLAAGGKETQYFGPGTRLLVL.

The genes are TRBV18 and TRBJ2-2; 7 bases are a match to TRBD1. The CDR3 runs 15 residues. In germline, CDR1 is KGHSH, CDR2 LQKENI. V lost 4 bases and J lost 2; bases outside the gene matches: 4. CDR3 bases: TGTGCCAGCTCACTCCGGGACAGAAACACCGGGGAGCTGTTTTTT. Translating it yields CASSLRDRNTGELFF.

The chain is built from TRBV12-5 and TRBJ2-3, with D perhaps matching TRBD1 (5 bases). The CDR3 is 14 amino acids. V was pared by 6 bases and J by 4 bases, with 14 bases between. Looked up from germline, CDR1 is LGHNT and CDR2 is FRNRAP. CDR3 loop: CASGHQGFADTQYF. Written as DNA, the CDR3 is TGTGCTAGTGGCCACCAGGGATTCGCAGATACGCAGTATTTT. The entire variable domain, with the rest obtained from reference TRBV12-5 and TRBJ2-3, is as follows: DARVTQTPRHKVTEMGQEVTMRCQPILGHNTVFWYRQTMMQGLELLAYFRNRAPLDDSGMPKDRFSAEMPDATLATLKIQPSEPRDSAVYFCASGHQGFADTQYFGPGTRLTVL.

CDR3 DNA: TGTGCCAGCAGTCGGACAGGGGGCGTTTTAAGGAACAATGAGCAGTTCTTC. Encoded protein: CASSRTGGVLRNNEQFF. The gene calls are TRBV6-4 and TRBJ2-1, with 11 bases matching TRBD1. CDR3 length: 17 amino acids. In germline, CDR1 is MRHNA, CDR2 SNTAGT. With 5 bases clipped from V and 5 bases from J, the junction kept 11 bases outside the gene matches.

The rearrangement uses TRBV6-5 and TRBJ2-7; D is unresolved. The CDR3 length is 14 residues. V lost 8 bases to trimming and J lost 6 bases, with 20 bases between them. Germline assignment: CDR1 MNHEY and CDR2 SVGAGI. CDR3 region: CASRNIPNLGEQYF. CDR3 DNA: TGTGCCAGCCGTAATATCCCCAACCTAGGCGAGCAGTACTTC.

This chain connects TRBV12-3 or TRBV12-4 to TRBJ1-2, with a tentative D call TRBD1 (6 bases). The ends were cut back, 5 bases at V and 4 bases at J, with 11 bases in the middle. This CDR3 spans 13 amino acids. The CDR3 spells CASSRQESYGYTF. DNA of the CDR3: TGTGCCAGCAGTAGACAGGAAAGCTATGGCTACACCTTC.

The chain links TRBV28 to TRBJ1-6; D uncertain. CDR3 length equals 17 residues. From germline, CDR1 is MDHEN and CDR2 SYDVKM. Trimming took 3 bases from V and 1 from J, leaving 13 bases between them. The CDR3 is CASSFRFRESYNSPLHF. In DNA form, the CDR3 reads TGTGCCAGCAGTTTTCGGTTTAGGGAGTCCTATAATTCACCCCTCCACTTT.

The chain is built from TRBV19 and TRBJ1-1; D ambiguous. The CDR3 extends over 14 amino acids. Per germline, CDR1 LNHDA and CDR2 SQIVND (reference sequence). The V and J ends lost 4 bases and 1 base respectively, with 10 bases between them. DNA for the CDR3: TGTGCCAGTAGTAGAGGGCGGGCGAACACTGAAGCTTTCTTT. The encoded protein is CASSRGRANTEAFF.

Points on this clone: At the DNA level, this CDR3 is encoded by other sequences in the same sample as well. This chain links TRBV5-4 with TRBJ2-5; D may be TRBD1 (5 bases). Trimming shortened V by 3 bases and J by 3 bases, and 12 bases separated the two germline ends. The germline gives CDR1 SGHNT, CDR2 YYREEE (reference sequence). The CDR3 extends over 14 amino acids. CDR3: CASSSQGVEETQYF. CDR3 in DNA: TGTGCCAGCAGCTCGCAGGGCGTCGAAGAGACCCAGTACTTC.

The rearrangement joins TRBV4-1 to TRBJ1-2; 7 bases fit TRBD1. CDR3 length: 15 residues. Germline CDR1 and CDR2: MGHRA and YSYEKL. Germline trimming cut 1 base from V and 3 bases from J; bases unmatched to any gene: 5. CDR3 nucleotide sequence: TGCGCCAGCAGCCAAGCAGAAGGACAGGACTATGGCTACACCTTC. Translated: CASSQAEGQDYGYTF.

The chain links TRBV5-1 to TRBJ2-1, with 9 bases lining up with TRBD1. With V trimmed by 4 bases and J by 5 bases, 16 bases remained unmatched. This CDR3 spans 18 amino acids. Germline values: CDR1 SGHRS, CDR2 YFSETQ. CDR3 sequence: CASSKRGQGSRGDNEQFF. CDR3 DNA: TGCGCCAGCAGCAAACGGGGACAGGGCAGTCGGGGGGACAATGAGCAGTTCTTC.

The rearrangement uses TRBV19 and TRBJ2-7; the match to TRBD2 covers 9 bases. Germline CDR1 reads LNHDA; CDR2 reads SQIVND (reference sequence). The CDR3 is made up of 11 amino acids. This CDR3 is CASGRNYEQYF. CDR3 DNA: TGTGCTAGCGGGAGAAATTACGAGCAGTACTTC. The entire variable domain, with the rest obtained from reference TRBV19 and TRBJ2-7, is as follows: DGGITQSPKYLFRKEGQNVTLSCEQNLNHDAMYWYRQDPGQGLRLIYYSQIVNDFQKGDIAEGYSVSREKKESFPLTVTSAQKNPTAFYLCASGRNYEQYFGPGTRLTVT.

The J gene is TRBJ2-1, the V gene TRBV15, with D possibly matching TRBD2 (5 bases). Trimming cost V 0 bases and J 10 bases, with 16 bases left between them. CDR1 is LNHNV, CDR2 YYDKDF, per germline (reference sequence). This CDR3 comprises 15 residues. CDR3 in DNA: TGTGCCACCAGCAGAGATTTGAGGATCTCGGGGGAGCAGTTCTTC. Protein sequence: CATSRDLRISGEQFF.

In the case of this clone: A read error may produce the germline difference seen at one junction end. This chain links TRBV5-8 with TRBJ2-5, with 7 bases identical to TRBD1. From germline, CDR1 is SGHTS and CDR2 YDEGEE. This CDR3 is 14 amino acids long. The CDR3 here is CASTLGQHQETQYF. In nucleotides, the CDR3 is TGTGCCAGCACCTTGGGACAGCACCAAGAGACCCAGTACTTC.

The chain is built from TRBV19 and TRBJ2-1, with TRBD2 matching over 13 bases. V gave up 3 bases and J gave up 7 bases; unmatched junction bases: 9. The CDR3 loop spans 17 amino acids. Per the germline V gene, CDR1 is LNHDA and CDR2 is SQIVND (reference sequence). The chain's CDR3 is CASSMETSGRFWNEQFF. DNA of the CDR3: TGTGCCAGTAGTATGGAGACTAGCGGGAGGTTTTGGAATGAGCAGTTCTTC.

This chain uses TRBV11-2 with TRBJ2-1; D unresolved. CDR3 length: 13 amino acids. Germline CDR1 reads SGHAT; CDR2 reads FQNNGV. V was pared by 2 bases and J by 9 bases, with 11 bases between. The CDR3 sequence: CASSLSWAGEQFF. The CDR3 DNA is TGTGCCAGCAGCTTAAGCTGGGCCGGTGAGCAGTTCTTC.

The gene calls are TRBV28 and TRBJ2-7, with 11 positions matching TRBD2. The germline V gene has CDR1 MDHEN and CDR2 SYDVKM. The CDR3 runs 15 residues. Losses at the gene ends were 5 bases for V and 2 bases for J; bases not matched to a gene: 5. CDR3 region: CASSQTSGNPYEQYF. DNA of the CDR3: TGTGCCAGCAGTCAGACTAGCGGGAATCCCTACGAGCAGTACTTC.

The chain links TRBV7-6 to TRBJ2-1; D perhaps matches TRBD1 (5 bases). V was pared by 0 bases and J by 2 bases, with 14 bases between. Germline lookup yields CDR1 SGHVS and CDR2 FNYEAQ. The CDR3 has 17 residues. The CDR3 DNA follows: TGTGCCAGCAGCTTAGCGGGGCCAGTTAGGACCTACAATGAGCAGTTCTTC. Amino acid sequence: CASSLAGPVRTYNEQFF. The full variable domain, completed using reference TRBV7-6 and TRBJ2-1, is GAGVSQSPRYKVTKRGQDVALRCDPISGHVSLYWYRQALGQGPEFLTYFNYEAQQDKSGLPNDRFSAERPEGSISTLTIQRTEQRDSAMYRCASSLAGPVRTYNEQFFGPGTRLTVL.

This sequence joins TRBV4-1 and TRBJ1-5; no definite D call. The CDR3 is 15 amino acids. The germline gives CDR1 MGHRA, CDR2 YSYEKL. Trimming removed 0 bases at V and 7 bases at J, with 13 bases between. The CDR3 nucleotides read TGCGCCAGCAGCCAAGATGGTATGGGCAGCCAGCCCCAGCATTTT. Its protein is CASSQDGMGSQPQHF.

The rearrangement links TRBV28 to TRBJ2-7; TRBD1 matches 9 bases. CDR1 is MDHEN, CDR2 SYDVKM, per germline. V was pared by 4 bases and J by 4 bases, with 8 bases of the junction left unmatched. The CDR3 extends over 15 amino acids. The CDR3: CASSSQGAGLYEQYF. The CDR3 coding sequence is TGTGCCAGCAGTTCACAGGGGGCTGGGCTTTACGAGCAGTACTTC.

The V and J genes are TRBV12-3 or TRBV12-4 and TRBJ2-7; D is perhaps TRBD1 (6 bases). The CDR3 extends over 13 amino acids. Trimming removed 1 base at V and 6 bases at J, with 10 bases between. As DNA, the CDR3 is TGTGCCAGCAGTTTAGGGGGGCCAAGCGAGCAGTACTTC. Translation gives CASSLGGPSEQYF.

CDR3 region: CASSLDRENTEAFF. CDR3 nucleotides: TGTGCCAGCAGCTTAGATCGGGAGAACACTGAAGCTTTCTTT. V gene TRBV11-3 combines with J gene TRBJ1-1; D is undetermined. Germline lookup yields CDR1 SGHNT and CDR2 YENEEA. V was cut by 0 bases and J by 1 base, with 6 bases left in between. CDR3 size: 14 residues.

J is TRBJ1-3 and V is TRBV12-3 or TRBV12-4; the D is unclear. The V end lost 6 bases, the J end lost 6 bases, and 9 bases lay between the germline ends. CDR3 length: 12 amino acids. The CDR3 reads CASSPRANTIYF. The CDR3 DNA reads TGTGCCAGCAGCCCCCGAGCAAACACCATATATTTT.